Shown below are 32 T cell receptor beta chains from a single sample sequenced in a study of shared clonotypes between healthy human individuals. Assay used: immunoSEQ multiplex PCR; TCRdb lists only in-frame clones, some missing. Here the sample spans 2 million to 2.5 million clones, 85% to 95% being singletons. What was sequenced was naive CD4+ T cells from PBMCs. This sample's subset: CD45RA+ positively selected. These receptors were obtained from a young man in good health. Some clones in this sample may be carry-over from other donors' samples.

The J gene is TRBJ2-7, the V gene TRBV10-3, with D perhaps TRBD1 or TRBD2 (6 bases each). The length of the CDR3 is 17 residues. In germline, CDR1 is ENHRY, CDR2 SYGVKD. V was clipped by 2 bases and J by 0 bases, with 17 bases between them. For the CDR3, the DNA is TGTGCCATCAGTGAGCGGGGGCATAGCGGCGGCTCCTACGAGCAGTACTTC. This codes for CAISERGHSGGSYEQYF.

Notes on this clone: The same CDR3 is also encoded by other DNA sequences in this sample. The genes are TRBV28 and TRBJ2-7, with D unclear. V shed 5 bases and J shed 4 bases, with 6 bases lying between them. CDR1 is MDHEN, CDR2 SYDVKM, per germline. This CDR3 has 11 residues. The chain's CDR3 is CASSPRYEQYF. The CDR3 DNA sequence: TGTGCCAGCAGTCCCAGGTACGAGCAGTACTTC.

This clone was observed a few times. The chain is built from TRBV7-9 and TRBJ1-5, with a weak D call TRBD1 (6 bases). CDR1 and CDR2 (germline): SEHNR, FQNEAQ (reference sequence). CDR3 size: 15 residues. V lost 6 bases to trimming and J lost 4 bases, with 16 bases between them. CDR3 protein: CASSPTGQPNQPQHF. The CDR3 nucleotides read TGTGCCAGCAGTCCCACAGGACAGCCGAATCAGCCCCAGCATTTT.

The chain employs TRBV6-6 and TRBJ2-7; TRBD2 matches at 12 bases. This CDR3 is built from 15 residues. CDR1 and CDR2 (germline): MNHNY, SVGAGI (reference sequence). V lost 5 bases and J lost 5; bases outside the gene matches: 7. CDR3 sequence: CASSPLAGGPHEQYF. The DNA for the CDR3 is TGTGCCAGCAGTCCCCTAGCGGGAGGGCCCCACGAGCAGTACTTC.

The genes are TRBV28 and TRBJ2-7; D remains ambiguous. Germline loops: CDR1 MDHEN, CDR2 SYDVKM. This CDR3 region has 13 residues. Trimming took 7 bases from V and 1 from J, leaving 11 bases between them. The DNA of the CDR3 is TGTGCCAGCAAAGATTGGAGATCCTACGAGCAGTACTTC. Encoded protein: CASKDWRSYEQYF.

This clone was counted only a few times. Different DNA sequences within this sample yield the same CDR3. V and J are TRBV18 and TRBJ1-5; tentative D call: TRBD1 (6 bases). The CDR3 consists of 15 residues. Trimming removed 4 bases from V and 0 bases from J, with 10 bases in between. Germline CDR1 is KGHSH and CDR2 is LQKENI. CDR3 nucleotide sequence: TGTGCCAGCTCACTAGGACAGCCTAGCAATCAGCCCCAGCATTTT. It encodes CASSLGQPSNQPQHF.

V and J are TRBV19 and TRBJ2-7; a weak D match, TRBD2 (6 bases). The germline V gene has CDR1 LNHDA and CDR2 SQIVND (reference sequence). V was pared by 4 bases and J by 4 bases, with 11 bases between. The CDR3 consists of 13 residues. CDR3 nucleotide sequence: TGTGCCAGTAGTAGAATTGGGACTTACGAGCAGTACTTC. Protein sequence: CASSRIGTYEQYF.

The chain recombines TRBV4-3 with TRBJ2-4; 7 nucleotides match TRBD2. The CDR3 covers 15 residues. The germline V gene has CDR1 LGHNA and CDR2 YSLEER. The J segment lost 8 bases and the V segment lost 4 bases, leaving 11 bases of the junction unmatched. The CDR3, as DNA: TGCGCCAGCAGCCCCGGCGTGGGGGGGTTGGACATTCAGTACTTC. It is translated as CASSPGVGGLDIQYF.

The rearrangement joins TRBV28 to TRBJ1-2; D unresolved. V shed 5 bases and J shed 4 bases, with 17 bases lying between them. The CDR3 runs to 15 residues. Germline values: CDR1 MDHEN, CDR2 SYDVKM. The CDR3 nucleotides read TGTGCCAGCAGTACTATCCCAAGAGGTGGCTATGGCTACACCTTC. It specifies CASSTIPRGGYGYTF.

V gene TRBV27 combines with J gene TRBJ1-2; no clear D gene. CDR1 and CDR2 from the germline V gene are MNHEY and SMNVEV (reference sequence). The CDR3 has 13 amino acids. Trimming stripped 2 bases from V and 7 bases from J, with 11 bases between. The DNA for the CDR3 is TGTGCCAGCAGTTTAGACGGCTTCCGTGGCTACACCTTC. Its translation is CASSLDGFRGYTF.

This rearrangement joins TRBV9 to TRBJ1-1, with 9 bases fitting TRBD1. Germline CDR1 reads SGDLS; CDR2 reads YYNGEE. CDR3 length: 18 amino acids. With 3 bases clipped from V and 5 bases from J, the junction kept 17 bases outside the gene matches. CDR3 protein: CASSETGGAGSIRTEAFF. The DNA for the CDR3 is TGTGCCAGCAGCGAGACAGGGGGAGCGGGATCGATTAGGACTGAAGCTTTCTTT.

This clone has only one observation. This sequence joins TRBV4-1 and TRBJ2-1, with D unclear. The length of the CDR3 is 13 residues. Trimming cost V 0 bases and J 8 bases, with 8 bases left between them. CDR1 and CDR2 (germline): MGHRA, YSYEKL. This CDR3 is CASSQDQLDEQFF. The CDR3, as DNA: TGCGCCAGCAGCCAAGATCAGTTGGATGAGCAGTTCTTC.

V gene TRBV28 combines with J gene TRBJ1-3, with D unresolved. Trimming took 6 bases from V and 1 from J, leaving 13 bases between them. The germline gives CDR1 MDHEN, CDR2 SYDVKM. There are 15 residues in the CDR3. The CDR3 region is CASSHGDWSGNTIYF. The CDR3 DNA follows: TGTGCCAGCAGCCATGGGGATTGGTCTGGAAACACCATATATTTT.

V usage is TRBV10-3 and J usage is TRBJ2-1; no clear D. Per the germline V gene, CDR1 is ENHRY and CDR2 is SYGVKD. This CDR3 has 12 amino acids. The germline V and J ends were trimmed by 11 bases and 0 bases, with 8 bases remaining between them. The CDR3 region has the DNA TGTGCCCTAGGGTCCTCCTACAATGAGCAGTTCTTC. Translation gives CALGSSYNEQFF.

This chain joins TRBV7-8 and TRBJ2-1; tentatively, D is TRBD2 (6 bases). This CDR3 contains 15 residues. Germline V CDR1 and CDR2: SGHVS, FQNEAQ. V was cut by 5 bases and J by 3 bases, with 14 bases left in between. The CDR3 DNA sequence: TGTGCCAGCAGCCACAGTAGCGGCTTCTACAATGAGCAGTTCTTC. Translated, it gives CASSHSSGFYNEQFF.

The rearrangement uses TRBV7-2 and TRBJ2-1; tentatively, D is TRBD1 or TRBD2 (5 bases each). CDR1 and CDR2 (germline): SGHTA, FQGNSA. Trimming stripped 1 base from V and 3 bases from J, with 10 bases between. This CDR3 region has 15 residues. The CDR3 loop is CASSLVVGDYNEQFF. CDR3 DNA sequence: TGTGCCAGCAGCTTAGTGGTGGGGGACTACAATGAGCAGTTCTTC.

The rearrangement uses TRBV6-1 and TRBJ2-7, with a tentative D call TRBD1 (5 bases). CDR1 and CDR2 from the germline V gene are MNHNS and SASEGT. This CDR3 has 13 residues. Trimming shortened V by 8 bases and J by 3 bases, and 14 bases separated the two germline ends. The CDR3 reads CASFESRVYEQYF. CDR3 nucleotide sequence: TGTGCCAGCTTTGAGAGCAGGGTCTACGAGCAGTACTTC.

The rearrangement joins TRBV5-1 to TRBJ2-5, with TRBD1 matching over 9 bases. Germline values: CDR1 SGHRS, CDR2 YFSETQ. This CDR3 has 16 residues. J lost 3 bases, V lost 3 bases, and 9 bases had no gene match. This CDR3 is CASSYGGQGWEETQYF. The CDR3 DNA reads TGCGCCAGCAGCTATGGGGGACAGGGCTGGGAAGAGACCCAGTACTTC.

This clone is a singleton in its sample. The gene calls are TRBV28 and TRBJ2-7; possibly TRBD1 or TRBD2 for D (5 bases each). The CDR3 spans 16 residues. The germline V and J ends were trimmed by 3 bases and 2 bases, with 17 bases remaining between them. Germline V gives CDR1 MDHEN, CDR2 SYDVKM. The CDR3 DNA reads TGTGCCAGCAGTTTGAGTTCGTGGGGGAACCCCTACGAGCAGTACTTC. Protein sequence: CASSLSSWGNPYEQYF.

This chain uses TRBV9 with TRBJ2-7, with 9 bases lining up with TRBD1. J gave up 4 bases and V 2 bases, and 10 bases lay outside the gene matches. The CDR3 is 16 residues long. CDR1 is SGDLS, CDR2 YYNGEE, per germline. CDR3 in amino acids: CASSVGLIDRGYEQYF. The CDR3 nucleotides are TGTGCCAGCAGCGTGGGGCTCATAGACAGGGGGTACGAGCAGTACTTC. The full variable domain, completed using reference TRBV9 and TRBJ2-7, is DSGVTQTPKHLITATGQRVTLRCSPRSGDLSVYWYQQSLDQGLQFLIQYYNGEERAKGNILERFSAQQFPDLHSELNLSSLELGDSALYFCASSVGLIDRGYEQYFGPGTRLTVT.

The chain recombines TRBV18 with TRBJ2-1; D might be TRBD1 (6 bases). V was pared by 3 bases and J by 9 bases, with 15 bases between. The CDR3 length is 14 residues. Germline CDR1 is KGHSH and CDR2 is LQKENI. The CDR3 region is CASSPRDKAGEQFF. The CDR3 region has the DNA TGTGCCAGCTCACCCCGGGACAAAGCTGGTGAGCAGTTCTTC. The full variable domain, in which reference TRBV18 and TRBJ2-1 provide the parts outside the CDR3, is NAGVMQNPRHLVRRRGQEARLRCSPMKGHSHVYWYRQLPEEGLKFMVYLQKENIIDESGMPKERFSAEFPKEGPSILRIQQVVRGDSAAYFCASSPRDKAGEQFFGPGTRLTVL.

The rearrangement uses TRBV5-4 and TRBJ2-1, with TRBD2 matching 9 bases. Trimming cost V 5 bases and J 5 bases; bases outside gene matches: 14. Germline V lookup: CDR1 SGHNT, CDR2 YYREEE (reference sequence). The CDR3 spans 17 residues. CDR3 nucleotides: TGTGCCAGCAGTGGCGGGAGGGCCCAAAGTGGCCACAATGAGCAGTTCTTC. This translates into CASSGGRAQSGHNEQFF.

This rearrangement joins TRBV7-9 to TRBJ1-5; D gene uncertain. The CDR3 runs 12 residues. Between the trimmed V and J ends, which lost 4 bases and 8 bases, there was a span of 9 bases. The V gene's germline CDR1 is SEHNR and CDR2 FQNEAQ (reference sequence). The CDR3 DNA follows: TGTGCCAGCAGCTCACAAATGGAGCCCCAGCATTTT. Translation: CASSSQMEPQHF. The full variable domain, with the rest looked up from reference TRBV7-9 and TRBJ1-5, is DTGVSQNPRHKITKRGQNVTFRCDPISEHNRLYWYRQTLGQGPEFLTYFQNEAQLEKSRLLSDRFSAERPKGSFSTLEIQRTEQGDSAMYLCASSSQMEPQHFGDGTRLSIL.

The chain joins TRBV4-1 to TRBJ2-7; D may be TRBD1 or TRBD2 (6 bases each). From germline, CDR1 is MGHRA and CDR2 YSYEKL. The germline V and J ends were trimmed by 4 bases and 4 bases, with 17 bases remaining between them. The CDR3 sequence is 15 residues long. The CDR3 DNA sequence: TGCGCCAGCAGCCGCGGGACACCGGAGGGGTACGAGCAGTACTTC. Its translation: CASSRGTPEGYEQYF.

The rearrangement joins TRBV28 to TRBJ1-2; D is uncertain. The CDR3 runs 16 residues. From germline, CDR1 is MDHEN and CDR2 SYDVKM. Trimming pared 5 bases from V and 4 bases from J, leaving 20 bases between. The CDR3 DNA follows: TGTGCCAGCAGTCTCTTATTCCGGACGCTGATCTATGGCTACACCTTC. Translation gives CASSLLFRTLIYGYTF.

The V gene is TRBV5-1, the J gene TRBJ1-3; D unclear. V was cut by 1 base and J by 8 bases, with 19 bases left in between. The CDR3 covers 16 residues. The germline gives CDR1 SGHRS, CDR2 YFSETQ. The chain's CDR3 is CASSLWRVRAGDTIYF. The CDR3 DNA reads as TGCGCCAGCAGCTTGTGGAGGGTTCGGGCCGGAGACACCATATATTTT. Full variable domain (remainder filled in from reference TRBV5-1 and TRBJ1-3): KAGVTQTPRYLIKTRGQQVTLSCSPISGHRSVSWYQQTPGQGLQFLFEYFSETQRNKGNFPGRFSGRQFSNSRSEMNVSTLELGDSALYLCASSLWRVRAGDTIYFGEGSWLTVV.

This chain joins TRBV7-2 and TRBJ2-7; TRBD1 agrees at 10 bases. Trimming at V came to 5 bases and at J to 5 bases, leaving 6 bases not matched to a gene. Germline CDR1 SGHTA, CDR2 FQGNSA. CDR3 size: 14 residues. DNA for the CDR3: TGTGCCAGCAGCCCGGACAGGGGGTTTGACGAGCAGTACTTC. Translation: CASSPDRGFDEQYF. The whole variable domain, remainder taken from reference TRBV7-2 and TRBJ2-7, is GAGVSQSPSNKVTEKGKDVELRCDPISGHTALYWYRQSLGQGLEFLIYFQGNSAPDKSGLPSDRFSAERTGGSVSTLTIQRTQQEDSAVYLCASSPDRGFDEQYFGPGTRLTVT.

This clone was picked up one time. The chain combines TRBV5-4 with TRBJ2-7; TRBD2 is a possible D gene (5 bases). Germline-derived CDR1 and CDR2 are SGHNT and YYREEE (reference sequence). This CDR3 spans 16 amino acids. V dropped 4 bases and J dropped 0 bases, with 17 bases sitting between them. The chain's CDR3 is CASSPHRTGSSYEQYF. The CDR3 DNA reads TGTGCCAGCAGCCCGCATCGGACGGGAAGCTCCTACGAGCAGTACTTC.

The rearrangement links TRBV18 to TRBJ2-7; D is undetermined. The CDR3 sequence is 15 residues long. The germline V gene encodes CDR1 KGHSH and CDR2 LQKENI. V lost 2 bases and J 4 bases, leaving 15 bases between the germline ends. CDR3 nucleotides: TGTGCCAGCTCACCAGCCGACTTCGATAGATACGAGCAGTACTTC. Translated, it gives CASSPADFDRYEQYF.

This chain uses TRBV18 with TRBJ2-3; 8 positions match TRBD1. In germline, CDR1 is KGHSH, CDR2 LQKENI. CDR3 length: 15 residues. The J segment lost 6 bases and the V segment lost 6 bases, leaving 11 bases of the junction unmatched. The CDR3 nucleotides read TGTGCCAGCTCGCCCGGGGCAGGGGGCGGTGATACGCAGTATTTT. The encoded protein is CASSPGAGGGDTQYF.

The chain couples TRBV19 to TRBJ1-4; D remains ambiguous. This CDR3 contains 14 residues. The ends were cut back, 4 bases at V and 7 bases at J, with 13 bases in the middle. CDR1 LNHDA and CDR2 SQIVND come from the germline V gene (reference sequence). In DNA form, the CDR3 reads TGTGCCAGTAGTACCTCAAGGGCTTCTGAAAAACTGTTTTTT. Translating gives CASSTSRASEKLFF.

As concerns this clone: An end of the junction does not agree with germline; a read error may underlie this. Other DNA sequences in this sample translate to the same CDR3. V and J are TRBV29-1 and TRBJ2-3; 11 bases are shared with TRBD2. Germline V gene lookup returns CDR1 SQVTM and CDR2 ANQGSEA. This CDR3 comprises 15 residues. CDR3 in amino acids: CSVEGLAGGTDTQYF. The CDR3 DNA reads TGCAGCGTCGAAGGACTAGCGGGCGGCACAGATACGCAGTATTTT.